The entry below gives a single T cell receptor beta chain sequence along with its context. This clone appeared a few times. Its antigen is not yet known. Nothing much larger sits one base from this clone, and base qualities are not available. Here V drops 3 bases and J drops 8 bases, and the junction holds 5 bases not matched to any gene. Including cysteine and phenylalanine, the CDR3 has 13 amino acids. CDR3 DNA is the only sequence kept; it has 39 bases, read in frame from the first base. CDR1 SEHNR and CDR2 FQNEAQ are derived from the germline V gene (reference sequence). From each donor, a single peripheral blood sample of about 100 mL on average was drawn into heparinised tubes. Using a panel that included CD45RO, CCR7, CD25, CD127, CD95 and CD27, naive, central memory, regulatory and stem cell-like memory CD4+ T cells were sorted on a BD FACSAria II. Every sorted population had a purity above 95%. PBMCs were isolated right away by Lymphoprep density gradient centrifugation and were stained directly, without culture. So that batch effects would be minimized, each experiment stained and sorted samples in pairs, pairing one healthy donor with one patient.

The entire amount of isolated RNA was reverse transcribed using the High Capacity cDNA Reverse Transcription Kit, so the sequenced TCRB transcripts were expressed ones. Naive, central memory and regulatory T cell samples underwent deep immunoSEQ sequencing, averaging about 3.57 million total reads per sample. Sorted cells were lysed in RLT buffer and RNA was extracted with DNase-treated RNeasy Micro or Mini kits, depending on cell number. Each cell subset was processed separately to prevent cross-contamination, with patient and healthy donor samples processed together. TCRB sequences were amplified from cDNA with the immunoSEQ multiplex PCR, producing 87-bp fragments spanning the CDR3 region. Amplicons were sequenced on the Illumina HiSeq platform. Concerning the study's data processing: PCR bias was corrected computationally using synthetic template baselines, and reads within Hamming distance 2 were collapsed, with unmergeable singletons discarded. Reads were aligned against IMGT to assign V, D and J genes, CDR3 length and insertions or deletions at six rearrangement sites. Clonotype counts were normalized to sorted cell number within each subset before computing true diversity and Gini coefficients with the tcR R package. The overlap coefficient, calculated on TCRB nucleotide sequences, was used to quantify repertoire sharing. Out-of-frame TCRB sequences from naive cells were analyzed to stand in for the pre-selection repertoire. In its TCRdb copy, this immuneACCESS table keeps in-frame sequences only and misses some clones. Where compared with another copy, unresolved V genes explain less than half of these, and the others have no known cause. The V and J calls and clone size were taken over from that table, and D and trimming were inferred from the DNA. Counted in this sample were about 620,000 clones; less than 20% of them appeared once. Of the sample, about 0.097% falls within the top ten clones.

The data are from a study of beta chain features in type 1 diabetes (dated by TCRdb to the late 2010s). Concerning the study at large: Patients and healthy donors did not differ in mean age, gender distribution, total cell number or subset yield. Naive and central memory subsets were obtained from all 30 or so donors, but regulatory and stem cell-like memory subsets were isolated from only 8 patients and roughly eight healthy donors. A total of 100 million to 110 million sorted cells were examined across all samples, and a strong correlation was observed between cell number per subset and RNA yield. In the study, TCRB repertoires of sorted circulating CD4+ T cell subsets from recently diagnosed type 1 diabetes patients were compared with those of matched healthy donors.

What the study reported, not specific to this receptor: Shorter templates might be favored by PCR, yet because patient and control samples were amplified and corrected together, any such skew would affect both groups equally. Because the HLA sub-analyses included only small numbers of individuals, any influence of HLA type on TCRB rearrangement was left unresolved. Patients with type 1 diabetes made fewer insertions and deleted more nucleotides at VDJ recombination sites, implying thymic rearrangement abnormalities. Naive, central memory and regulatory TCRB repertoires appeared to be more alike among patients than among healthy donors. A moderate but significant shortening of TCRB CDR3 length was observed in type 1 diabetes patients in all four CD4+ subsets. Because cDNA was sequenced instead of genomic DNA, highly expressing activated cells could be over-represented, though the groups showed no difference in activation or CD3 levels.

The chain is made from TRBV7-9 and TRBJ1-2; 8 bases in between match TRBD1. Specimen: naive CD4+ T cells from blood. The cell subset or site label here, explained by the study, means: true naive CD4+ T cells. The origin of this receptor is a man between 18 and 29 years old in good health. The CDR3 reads CASSLQTGDGYTF. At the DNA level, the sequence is TGTGCCAGCAGCTTGCAGACAGGGGACGGCTACACCTTC.